These 8 T cell receptor beta chains were all obtained from the same sample, sequenced in a study of cytomegalovirus exposure and HLA in healthy donors. With 60 Vbeta and 13 Jbeta primers, the PCR was carried out. The method was immunoSEQ multiplex PCR; TCRdb's version includes in-frame clones alone and lacks a portion of them. The table has 130,000 to 150,000 clones, around 80% seen once. Sequencing was carried out using PBMCs. The receptors come from a woman aged 40 to 50 in good health and CMV-seropositive.

This chain joins TRBV13 and TRBJ2-7; unclear D gene. Germline lookup yields CDR1 PRHDT and CDR2 FYEKMQ (reference sequence). CDR3 size: 11 residues. V gave up 5 bases and J gave up 2 bases, with 4 bases separating them. The chain's CDR3 is CASSRAYEQYF. In nucleotides, the CDR3 is TGTGCCAGCAGCCGAGCCTACGAGCAGTACTTC.

V gene TRBV7-2 combines with J gene TRBJ1-6; possibly TRBD1 for D (5 bases). The V end was cut by 10 bases, the J end by 10 bases, with 26 bases between. CDR1 is SGHTA and CDR2 is FQGNSA in the germline V gene. The CDR3 is 16 residues long. CDR3 residues: CATKLQAGGLRSPLHF. CDR3 nucleotides: TGTGCCACCAAGCTTCAAGCCGGGGGTTTAAGATCACCCCTCCACTTT.

J is TRBJ2-1 and V is TRBV9; TRBD2 matches at 7 bases. The J segment lost 10 bases and the V segment lost 4 bases, leaving 8 bases of the junction unmatched. The length of the CDR3 is 13 residues. The V gene's germline CDR1 is SGDLS and CDR2 YYNGEE. The CDR3 DNA reads as TGTGCCAGCAGCACCCCGCTAGCGGAAGAGCAGTTCTTC. Protein product: CASSTPLAEEQFF.

The chain uses TRBV27 and TRBJ1-1; 7 nucleotides match TRBD1. This CDR3 is 15 amino acids long. V shed 0 bases and J 6 bases; nucleotides not matched to a gene: 7. The V gene's germline CDR1 is MNHEY and CDR2 SMNVEV (reference sequence). Written as DNA, the CDR3 is TGTGCCAGCAGTTTATCGACAGGGTCGTTCTCTGAAGCTTTCTTT. Protein sequence: CASSLSTGSFSEAFF.

This clone was observed a handful of times. The rearrangement uses TRBV7-6 and TRBJ2-5; 7 bases fit TRBD1. With the DNA end fitting TRBJ2-7 better, the J assignment may be wrong. The CDR3 loop spans 14 amino acids. Germline CDR1 reads SGHVS; CDR2 reads FNYEAQ. As DNA, the CDR3 is TGTGCCAGCAGCTTGGTCCGGGACAGCCCCGAGCAGTACTTC. It is translated as CASSLVRDSPEQYF.

The V call is TRBV6-4, the J call TRBJ2-7; D not certain. The CDR3 has 16 residues. The V gene's germline CDR1 is MRHNA and CDR2 SNTAGT. The V gene lost 7 bases and the J gene lost 0 bases, with 19 bases spanning the gap. The CDR3 DNA sequence: TGTGCCAGCAACTTACACCCAAACAACAGCTCCTACGAGCAGTACTTC. This translates into CASNLHPNNSSYEQYF.

V usage is TRBV6-1 and J usage is TRBJ1-5, with D tentatively TRBD1 (5 bases). Germline V CDR1 and CDR2: MNHNS, SASEGT. The V and J ends lost 2 bases and 4 bases respectively, with 12 bases between them. This CDR3 region has 15 residues. The CDR3 region has the DNA TGTGCCAGCAGTGAATTGCAGGGTGCAAATCAGCCCCAGCATTTT. Protein sequence: CASSELQGANQPQHF.

This clone was seen only a few times. This sequence joins TRBV18 and TRBJ2-7, with D uncertain. Between the trimmed V and J ends, which lost 3 bases and 0 bases, there was a span of 9 bases. In germline, CDR1 is KGHSH, CDR2 LQKENI. The CDR3 runs to 14 residues. The CDR3 nucleotides are TGTGCCAGCTCACCTATCGAAGCCTCCTACGAGCAGTACTTC. Its translation: CASSPIEASYEQYF.